The 12 T cell receptor beta chains reported below all come from one sample, sequenced in a study of response to subunit inactivated influenza vaccine. TCRdb re-derived calls from the RT-PCR reads in MiXCR, one entry per CDR3 protein. The repertoire holds 500,000 to 600,000 distinct CDR3 sequences, with 16% as singletons. This sample comprised CD4+ T cells sorted from PBMCs, obtained less than 30 months after vaccination. Receptors originate from a man between 50 and 69 years old who received an inactivated influenza vaccine.

This clonotype occurred a few times. The chain has TRBV7-9 and TRBJ2-6, with 7 nucleotides matching TRBD2. Trimming removed 1 base from V and 2 bases from J; junction bases left unmatched: 5. The CDR3 loop spans 17 amino acids. Germline V gene lookup returns CDR1 SEHNR and CDR2 FQNEAQ (reference sequence). Here the CDR3 reads CASSLVAGDPGANVLTF. DNA of the CDR3: TGTGCCAGCAGCTTAGTGGCGGGGGACCCTGGGGCCAACGTCCTGACTTTC.

The J gene is TRBJ2-7, the V gene TRBV10-3; 9 bases are a match to TRBD1. V was pared by 5 bases and J by 1 base, with 6 bases of the junction left unmatched. The germline CDR1 and CDR2 sequences are ENHRY and SYGVKD. This CDR3 region has 15 residues. In nucleotides, the CDR3 is TGTGCCATCAGTCCGTCCGGGACAGGGTCCTACGAGCAGTACTTC. Protein: CAISPSGTGSYEQYF.

Comments on this clonotype: The germline gene is not matched at one end of the junction; a read error may be the cause. Written as DNA, the CDR3 is TGTGCCAGCAGTCAAGCGGGAGCCCGAGCAGATACGCAGTATTTT. Residues: CASSQAGARADTQYF. V is TRBV6-1 and J is TRBJ2-3; 8 bases fit TRBD2. The CDR3 sequence is 15 residues long. Germline CDR1 MNHNS, CDR2 SASEGT.

The chain joins TRBV24-1 to TRBJ2-2; D remains unclear. Per the germline V gene, CDR1 is KGHDR and CDR2 is SFDVKD. This CDR3 has 15 amino acids. Trimming pared 4 bases from V and 4 bases from J, leaving 12 bases between. The CDR3 DNA is TGTGCCACCAGTGACCCAAGGAAGGGCACCGGGGAGCTGTTTTTT. Translation: CATSDPRKGTGELFF.

The chain couples TRBV20-1 to TRBJ2-7, with a tentative D call TRBD2 (5 bases). In germline, CDR1 is DFQATT, CDR2 SNEGSKA (reference sequence). CDR3 size: 14 residues. The germline V and J ends were trimmed by 7 bases and 1 base, with 17 bases remaining between them. DNA of the CDR3: TGCAGTGTAGGTACCAGTAGGAGGTCCTACGAGCAGTACTTC. This sequence encodes CSVGTSRRSYEQYF.

This clonotype was detected a few times. This chain links TRBV7-2 with TRBJ2-2; D unclear. Germline values: CDR1 SGHTA, CDR2 FQGNSA. V lost 1 base to trimming and J lost 6 bases, with 9 bases between them. The CDR3 totals 14 residues. The CDR3 DNA sequence: TGTGCCAGCAGCTTAGTCCCCGTCGCCGGGGAGCTGTTTTTT. This translates into CASSLVPVAGELFF.

The DNA of the CDR3 is TGCAGTGCTAGATCCCTTTCCTACGAGCAGTACTTC. Residues: CSARSLSYEQYF. The chain carries TRBV20-1 and TRBJ2-7, with no clear D. Germline CDR1 reads DFQATT; CDR2 reads SNEGSKA (reference sequence). Trimming pared 2 bases from V and 1 base from J, leaving 6 bases between. The CDR3 spans 12 residues.

This chain joins TRBV5-4 and TRBJ2-5, with 7 bases matching TRBD1. The V segment lost 4 bases and the J segment 5 bases; nucleotides outside the gene matches: 5. The germline V gene has CDR1 SGHNT and CDR2 YYREEE (reference sequence). This CDR3 spans 13 amino acids. The chain's CDR3 is CASSVGQKETQYF. The CDR3 nucleotides are TGTGCCAGCAGCGTGGGACAGAAGGAGACCCAGTACTTC.

This clonotype was observed a few times. The chain is built from TRBV3-1 and TRBJ2-2; 8 bases are shared with TRBD1. J gave up 7 bases and V 4 bases, and 5 bases lay outside the gene matches. CDR3 length: 14 amino acids. From germline, CDR1 is LGHDT and CDR2 YNNKEL (reference sequence). The CDR3 reads CASSLTGTGGELFF. The CDR3 nucleotides are TGTGCCAGCAGCCTTACCGGGACAGGCGGGGAGCTGTTTTTT.

The sample holds many counts of this clonotype. The CDR3 is CASSSSTGGYLNYGYTF. The CDR3 nucleotides read TGTGCCAGCAGTTCCTCGACAGGGGGATACCTCAACTATGGCTACACCTTC. The V call is TRBV12-3 or TRBV12-4, the J call TRBJ1-2; 9 nucleotides agree with TRBD1. The ends lost 4 bases at V and 2 bases at J; junction bases unmatched: 11. The CDR3 has 17 amino acids.

This clonotype turned up a few times. This sequence joins TRBV6-6 and TRBJ1-2; 7 nucleotides match TRBD1. The V gene end was trimmed by 6 bases and the J gene end by 4 bases; junction bases not matched to a gene: 5. From germline, CDR1 is MNHNY and CDR2 SVGAGI (reference sequence). The CDR3 contains 13 residues. CDR3 sequence (DNA): TGTGCCAGCAGCCCCGACAGGGCCTATGGCTACACCTTC. Its translation: CASSPDRAYGYTF.

There are many counts of this clonotype. J is TRBJ2-3 and V is TRBV4-3, with 7 bases that match TRBD1. This CDR3 is built from 14 residues. Germline CDR1 and CDR2: LGHNA and YSLEER. Trimming took 4 bases from V and 4 from J; bases not matched to a gene: 5. The CDR3 nucleotides are TGCGCCAGCAGCCGCCGACAGGGCGCAGATACGCAGTATTTT. This encodes CASSRRQGADTQYF.